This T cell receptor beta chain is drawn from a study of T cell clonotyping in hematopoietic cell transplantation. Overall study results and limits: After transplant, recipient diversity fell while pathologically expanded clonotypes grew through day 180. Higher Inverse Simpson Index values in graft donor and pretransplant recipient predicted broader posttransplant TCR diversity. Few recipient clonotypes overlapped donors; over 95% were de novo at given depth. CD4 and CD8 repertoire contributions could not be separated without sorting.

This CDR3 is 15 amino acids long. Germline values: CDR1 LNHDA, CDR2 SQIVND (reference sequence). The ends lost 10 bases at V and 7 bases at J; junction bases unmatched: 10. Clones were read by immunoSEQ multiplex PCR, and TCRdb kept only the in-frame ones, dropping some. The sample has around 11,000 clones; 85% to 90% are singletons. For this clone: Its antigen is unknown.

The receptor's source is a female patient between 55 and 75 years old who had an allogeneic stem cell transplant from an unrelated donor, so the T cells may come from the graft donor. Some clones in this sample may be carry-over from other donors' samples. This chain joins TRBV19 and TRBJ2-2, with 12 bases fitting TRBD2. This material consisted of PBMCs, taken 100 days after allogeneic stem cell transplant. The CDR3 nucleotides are TGTGCCACGTCCTCTAGCGGGAGGGGAGGCGGGGAGCTGTTTTTT. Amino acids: CATSSSGRGGGELFF.